The source of this TCR beta chain is a study of Graves' ophthalmopathy and Graves' hyperthyroidism. Whole-study context: Stable hyperthyroidism denotes an absence of ophthalmopathy throughout 18 months of follow-up.

The diagnosis combined clinical symptoms, thyroxine, TRAb, thyroid ultrasound and orbital computed tomography scans. General study results and limits: Blood shared most expanded thyroid clonotypes above 0.001 frequency. A roughly 76% specificity and 87.88% sensitivity were achieved by a 13-signature model that separated ophthalmopathy from stable hyperthyroidism.

The CDR3 extends over 13 amino acids. Germline CDR1 is SQVTM and CDR2 is ANQGSEA. J was trimmed by 4 bases and V by 3 bases; bases with no gene match: 6. This clonotype appeared many times. Its antigen is not known. Amplification targeted the TCR beta CDR3 regions, with RNA transcripts as the source material. RT-PCR in the first round used HTBI primers; a second-round multiplex PCR followed. TCRdb ran MiXCR on the multiplex PCR reads and lists one entry per CDR3 protein. The sample includes about 600,000 distinct CDR3 sequences, approximately 35% seen only once; the top ten take around 4%. The receptor comes from an adult man with Graves' hyperthyroidism. Sequenced material: peripheral blood or thyroid tissue (not recorded which). V gene TRBV29-1 combines with J gene TRBJ2-7; TRBD1 agrees at 7 bases. The CDR3 sequence is CSVELRDRYEQYF. Written as DNA, the CDR3 is TGCAGCGTTGAGCTAAGGGACAGATACGAGCAGTACTTC.